This passage covers 16 T cell receptor beta chains from one sample sequenced in a study of early T cells in non-severe SARS-CoV-2 infection. TCRdb redid the calling of the 5' RACE reads with MiXCR, one entry per CDR3 protein. The sample yields just over 70,000 distinct CDR3 sequences, 12% seen once. The sample consisted of whole blood. These receptors were obtained from an adult who was a healthcare worker with PCR-confirmed SARS-CoV-2 infection or an uninfected control (not recorded which).

This clonotype has ten or more counts. The chain carries TRBV2 and TRBJ2-2; maybe TRBD1 (6 bases). The germline V and J ends were trimmed by 8 bases and 1 base, with 11 bases remaining between them. The V gene's germline CDR1 is SNHLY and CDR2 FYNNEI. The CDR3 runs 14 residues. The CDR3 here is CASGRQVNTGELFF. The CDR3 bases are TGTGCCAGCGGGCGACAGGTGAACACCGGGGAGCTGTTTTTT.

This clonotype was recorded a few times. V gene TRBV28 combines with J gene TRBJ1-1; D is undetermined. The CDR3 loop spans 11 amino acids. Trimming removed 5 bases from V and 8 bases from J, with 9 bases in between. The germline gives CDR1 MDHEN, CDR2 SYDVKM. As DNA, the CDR3 is TGTGCCAGCAGTCTCGGTACGGAAGCTTTCTTT. This sequence encodes CASSLGTEAFF.

This clonotype appeared a few times. The chain has TRBV4-1 and TRBJ2-3; D could derive from TRBD1 or TRBD2 (5 bases each). Germline V lookup: CDR1 MGHRA, CDR2 YSYEKL. V was pared by 1 base and J by 2 bases, with 10 bases between. The CDR3 contains 15 residues. The CDR3 DNA follows: TGCGCCAGCAGCCAAGCCGGGACCGCCACAGATACGCAGTATTTT. Amino acid sequence: CASSQAGTATDTQYF.

This clonotype was found a few times. The genes are TRBV18 and TRBJ2-1; D is perhaps TRBD1 or TRBD2 (5 bases each). Deletions cut 6 bases from V and 5 bases from J, with 11 bases between. CDR1 is KGHSH and CDR2 is LQKENI in the germline V gene. CDR3 size: 13 residues. The CDR3 loop reads CASSSGTDNEQFF. CDR3 DNA: TGTGCCAGCTCGTCGGGGACGGACAATGAGCAGTTCTTC.

This clonotype appeared once. CDR3 DNA sequence: TGCAGCGTCCAGGGGGAGACCCAGTACTTC. Amino acids: CSVQGETQYF. V gene TRBV29-1 combines with J gene TRBJ2-5, with D perhaps TRBD1 (6 bases). Deletions cut 6 bases from V and 5 bases from J, with 7 bases between. CDR1 is SQVTM and CDR2 is ANQGSEA in the germline V gene. This CDR3 contains 10 residues. The full variable domain, rest sourced from reference TRBV29-1 and TRBJ2-5, is SAVISQKPSRDICQRGTSLTIQCQVDSQVTMMFWYRQQPGQSLTLIATANQGSEATYESGFVIDKFPISRPNLTFSTLTVSNMSPEDSSIYLCSVQGETQYFGPGTRLLVL.

This clonotype was recorded at least ten times. The rearrangement joins TRBV2 to TRBJ2-3; the D gene could be TRBD1 or TRBD2 (5 bases each). Deletions cut 9 bases from V and 0 bases from J, with 19 bases between. Germline lookup yields CDR1 SNHLY and CDR2 FYNNEI. CDR3 size: 16 residues. Written as DNA, the CDR3 is TGTGCCAGTAACCGGGGCGCCTCGCATAGCACAGATACGCAGTATTTT. Translation gives CASNRGASHSTDTQYF.

There are many counts of this clonotype. This rearrangement joins TRBV18 to TRBJ1-2; D gene ambiguous. The CDR3 extends over 12 amino acids. Germline V CDR1 and CDR2: KGHSH, LQKENI. V was pared by 2 bases and J by 8 bases, with 9 bases between. This chain's CDR3 is CASSPSFGGYTF. CDR3 coding DNA: TGTGCCAGCTCACCAAGCTTCGGGGGCTACACCTTC.

This clonotype was counted many times. This rearrangement joins TRBV6-5 to TRBJ2-7; 9 nucleotides align to TRBD2. V was pared by 6 bases and J by 2 bases, with 5 bases of the junction left unmatched. The germline CDR1 and CDR2 sequences are MNHEY and SVGAGI. This CDR3 has 14 amino acids. The CDR3 region has the DNA TGTGCCAGCAGCACCGGCGGGAGGGCCTACGAGCAGTACTTC. Amino acids: CASSTGGRAYEQYF.

The chain is built from TRBV12-3 or TRBV12-4 and TRBJ1-1; TRBD1 matches 9 bases. The CDR3 has 16 amino acids. With V trimmed by 3 bases and J by 1 base, 6 bases remained unmatched. The CDR3 reads CASSFQQGAENTEAFF. The CDR3, as DNA: TGTGCCAGCAGTTTCCAACAGGGGGCAGAGAACACTGAAGCTTTCTTT.

This clonotype was seen a few times. The chain joins TRBV5-4 to TRBJ2-4, with no clear D. The CDR3 sequence is 15 residues long. Germline V gene sequence: CDR1 SGHNT, CDR2 YYREEE (reference sequence). V was trimmed by 0 bases and J by 3 bases, leaving 10 bases between them. The CDR3 loop reads CASSLGEHSKNIQYF. The CDR3 DNA is TGTGCCAGCAGCTTGGGGGAACACAGCAAAAACATTCAGTACTTC. Looking up the rest from reference TRBV5-4 and TRBJ2-4 gives the full variable domain: ETGVTQSPTHLIKTRGQQVTLRCSSQSGHNTVSWYQQALGQGPQFIFQYYREEENGRGNFPPRFSGLQFPNYSSELNVNALELDDSALYLCASSLGEHSKNIQYFGAGTRLSVL.

This clonotype was counted at least ten times. CDR3 bases: TGTGCCAGCAGCCCACCAGATGTGTACGAGCAGTACTTC. As protein: CASSPPDVYEQYF. The chain has TRBV7-9 and TRBJ2-7; D call uncertain. Trimming pared 5 bases from V and 4 bases from J, leaving 12 bases between. The germline V gene encodes CDR1 SEHNR and CDR2 FQNEAQ (reference sequence). The CDR3 has 13 residues.

This clonotype was observed many times. This chain links TRBV24-1 with TRBJ2-3; tentatively, D is TRBD2 (5 bases). Trimming cost V 7 bases and J 6 bases, with 13 bases left between them. This CDR3 has 13 residues. Per germline, CDR1 KGHDR and CDR2 SFDVKD. The CDR3: CATRGLASDTQYF. CDR3 sequence (DNA): TGTGCCACCAGGGGATTAGCGTCGGATACGCAGTATTTT.

This clonotype was recorded many times. The chain carries TRBV20-1 and TRBJ2-3, with D possibly matching TRBD2 (6 bases). This CDR3 comprises 16 residues. The germline CDR1 and CDR2 sequences are DFQATT and SNEGSKA (reference sequence). Trimming took 0 bases from V and 2 from J, leaving 15 bases between them. As DNA, the CDR3 is TGCAGTGCTAGAGATCCCAGGAGGGCCGACACAGATACGCAGTATTTT. Translated, it gives CSARDPRRADTDTQYF.

This clonotype was found many times. The V and J genes are TRBV11-2 and TRBJ1-1; D gene uncertain. The CDR3 has 11 amino acids. Looked up from germline, CDR1 is SGHAT and CDR2 is FQNNGV. V was pared by 7 bases and J by 3 bases, with 6 bases between. The chain's CDR3 is CASTAHTEAFF. CDR3 DNA: TGTGCCAGCACCGCCCACACTGAAGCTTTCTTT.

This clonotype has at least ten counts. The rearrangement uses TRBV28 and TRBJ2-7; a possible D gene is TRBD1 (5 bases). CDR3 length: 12 amino acids. CDR1 is MDHEN and CDR2 is SYDVKM in the germline V gene. The germline V and J ends were trimmed by 4 bases and 5 bases, with 9 bases remaining between them. CDR3 in DNA: TGTGCCAGCAGTTGGACAATGGACGAGCAGTACTTC. Translated, it gives CASSWTMDEQYF.

The sample holds many counts of this clonotype. The rearrangement links TRBV27 to TRBJ1-3; no firm D call. From germline, CDR1 is MNHEY and CDR2 SMNVEV (reference sequence). V was shortened by 4 bases and J by 0 bases, with 4 bases between the two germline ends. The CDR3 is 13 amino acids. Written as DNA, the CDR3 is TGTGCCAGCAGTTACAACTCTGGAAACACCATATATTTT. It translates to CASSYNSGNTIYF.